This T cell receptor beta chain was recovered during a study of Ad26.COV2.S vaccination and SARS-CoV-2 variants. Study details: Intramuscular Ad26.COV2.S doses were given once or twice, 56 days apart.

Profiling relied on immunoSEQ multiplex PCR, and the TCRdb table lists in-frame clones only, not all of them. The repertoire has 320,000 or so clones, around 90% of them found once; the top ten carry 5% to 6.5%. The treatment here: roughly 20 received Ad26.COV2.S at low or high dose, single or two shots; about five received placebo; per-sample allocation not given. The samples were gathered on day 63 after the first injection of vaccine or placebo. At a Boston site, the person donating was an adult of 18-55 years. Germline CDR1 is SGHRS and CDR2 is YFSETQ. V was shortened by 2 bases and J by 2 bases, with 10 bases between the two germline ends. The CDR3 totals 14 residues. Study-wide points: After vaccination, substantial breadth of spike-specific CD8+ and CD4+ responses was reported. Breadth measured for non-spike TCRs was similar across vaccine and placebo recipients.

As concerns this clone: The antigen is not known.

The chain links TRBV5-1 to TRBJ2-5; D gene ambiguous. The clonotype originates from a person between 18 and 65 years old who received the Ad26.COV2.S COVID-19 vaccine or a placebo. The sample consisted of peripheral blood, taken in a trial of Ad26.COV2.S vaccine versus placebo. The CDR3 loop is CASSLMTGQETQYF. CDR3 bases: TGCGCCAGCAGCTTAATGACGGGTCAAGAGACCCAGTACTTC.